The 2 T cell receptor beta chains listed next were all sequenced from one sample in a study of response to subunit inactivated influenza vaccine. TCRdb re-analysed the RT-PCR reads in MiXCR, keeping a single row per CDR3 protein. The profile shows 750,000 to 850,000 distinct CDR3 sequences, approximately 17% of them singletons. Sequences were derived from PBMCs from blood, sampled 4 to 6 days after vaccination. All receptors derive from a man between 50 and 59 years old who received an inactivated influenza vaccine.

This clonotype was recorded a few times. The chain links TRBV20-1 to TRBJ2-1, with 7 bases that match TRBD2. Looked up from germline, CDR1 is DFQATT and CDR2 is SNEGSKA (reference sequence). Trimming at V came to 2 bases and at J to 5 bases, leaving 9 bases not matched to a gene. The CDR3 contains 15 residues. The CDR3 sequence is CSARPPGLTDNEQFF. CDR3 in DNA: TGCAGTGCTAGACCTCCGGGACTAACCGACAATGAGCAGTTCTTC.

V and J are TRBV15 and TRBJ2-7, with D maybe TRBD1 (5 bases). The CDR3 runs to 14 residues. The V and J ends lost 1 base and 2 bases respectively, with 9 bases between them. The germline V gene encodes CDR1 LNHNV and CDR2 YYDKDF (reference sequence). The CDR3 is CATSRVARAYEQYF. The CDR3 coding sequence is TGTGCCACCAGCAGAGTGGCCAGGGCCTACGAGCAGTACTTC.